The TCR beta chain under discussion was sequenced for a study of blood T cell repertoires in COVID-19. Study as a whole: The samples span acute and convalescent COVID-19 from the United States, Italy and Spain. PBMCs, B-cell-depleted T cells, or T cells were the source of the cDNA or gDNA that made up the material.

CDR1 and CDR2 from the germline V gene are SEHNR and FQNEAQ (reference sequence). The CDR3 runs 13 residues. The germline V and J ends were trimmed by 1 base and 5 bases, with 9 bases remaining between them. This clone was picked up many times. Under the authors' procedure: Estimation of nucleated cell counts was performed using reference gene primer amplification. TCRdb's copy holds only in-frame clones and misses some; the assay was immunoSEQ multiplex PCR. V, J and clone size were drawn from that table, and D and trimming were deduced from the DNA. The sample has 95,000 to 150,000 clones; about four fifths are singletons.

The clonotype originates from a man in his sixties with active or convalescent COVID-19. The V call is TRBV7-9, the J call TRBJ2-7; no clear D. The sample comprised peripheral blood. CDR3 region: CASSLVAFHEQYF. CDR3 coding DNA: TGTGCCAGCAGCTTAGTGGCTTTTCACGAGCAGTACTTC.